Listed here are 28 T cell receptor beta chains from one sample, sequenced in a study of sequential checkpoint blockade in melanoma. As to treatment: randomized to nivolumab then ipilimumab (arm A) or the reverse (arm B). Method: immunoSEQ multiplex PCR; TCRdb's copy keeps in-frame clones and lacks some. The data show 1,500 or so clones, with roughly a quarter seen just once and 8% held by the top ten. Sequencing used tumor tissue (inferred from file names), obtained from a patient given nivolumab and ipilimumab in sequence. All receptors come from a human donor with melanoma.

The chain couples TRBV9 to TRBJ1-1; D gene ambiguous. The CDR3 contains 13 residues. The V gene's germline CDR1 is SGDLS and CDR2 YYNGEE. With 5 bases removed from V and 3 bases from J, the gap between germline ends came to 11 bases. The chain's CDR3 is CASRRPSDTEAFF. Written as DNA, the CDR3 is TGTGCCAGCAGGAGGCCCTCGGACACTGAAGCTTTCTTT.

The chain has TRBV18 and TRBJ2-7; D perhaps matches TRBD1 (5 bases). V lost 3 bases to trimming and J lost 7 bases, with 10 bases between them. Per germline, CDR1 KGHSH and CDR2 LQKENI. The CDR3 loop spans 12 amino acids. CDR3 sequence: CASSPTVWEQYF. CDR3 coding DNA: TGTGCCAGCTCACCGACAGTTTGGGAGCAGTACTTC.

This clone is deemed large (0.1 to 1%). V usage is TRBV6-8 and J usage is TRBJ2-7, with TRBD2 matching 9 bases. The CDR3 is 15 residues long. With 10 bases clipped from V and 2 bases from J, the junction kept 12 bases outside the gene matches. Germline lookup yields CDR1 MNHGY and CDR2 SAAAGT. The CDR3 DNA follows: TGTGCCACCGCGGGGGGGGGACGAGGCGCCTACGAGCAGTACTTC. As protein: CATAGGGRGAYEQYF.

By its share, this clone is medium-sized (0.01 to 0.1%). The chain has TRBV11-3 and TRBJ1-4, with unresolved D. V lost 5 bases and J lost 7, with 14 bases in between. The CDR3 covers 14 residues. Germline-derived CDR1 and CDR2 are SGHNT and YENEEA. The CDR3 region has the DNA TGTGCCAGCAGCCCTACTTTTTGGGCTGAAAAACTGTTTTTT. It specifies CASSPTFWAEKLFF.

The chain carries TRBV15 and TRBJ2-2, with 10 bases aligning to TRBD2. Germline loops: CDR1 LNHNV, CDR2 YYDKDF (reference sequence). The CDR3 extends over 16 amino acids. The ends lost 0 bases at V and 5 bases at J; junction bases unmatched: 3. For the CDR3, the DNA is TGTGCCACCAGCAGAGAGAAGGGACTAGCGACCGGGGAGCTGTTTTTT. This encodes CATSREKGLATGELFF.

This clone appeared a few times. The chain joins TRBV4-1 to TRBJ2-7; 8 bases match TRBD2. Germline V lookup: CDR1 MGHRA, CDR2 YSYEKL. V gave up 2 bases and J gave up 3 bases; unmatched junction bases: 6. This CDR3 spans 15 amino acids. The CDR3 DNA sequence: TGCGCCAGCAGCCAACTACCGGGACTAGGCTACGAGCAGTACTTC. Its protein product is CASSQLPGLGYEQYF.

Within the sample, this clone is medium-sized. The chain recombines TRBV11-3 with TRBJ1-1; D is unclear. The CDR3 sequence is 14 residues long. The V and J ends lost 7 bases and 3 bases respectively, with 15 bases between them. Germline V CDR1 and CDR2: SGHNT, YENEEA. CDR3 region: CASTLSGLHTEAFF. DNA of the CDR3: TGTGCCAGCACCCTTTCGGGTTTACACACTGAAGCTTTCTTT.

This clone is labeled as medium-sized (0.01 to 0.1%). Here the CDR3 DNA reads TGTGCCAGCAGCCGGACAGGGACGAATGGAAACACCATATATTTT. It is translated as CASSRTGTNGNTIYF. The V gene is TRBV11-3, the J gene TRBJ1-3; 8 bases align to TRBD1. This CDR3 has 15 residues. After removal of 5 bases from V and 3 bases from J, the junction contained 6 bases not matched to a gene. CDR1 and CDR2 from the germline V gene are SGHNT and YENEEA.

The J gene is TRBJ2-7, the V gene TRBV9, with TRBD1 matching 11 bases. CDR3 length: 16 residues. Losses at the gene ends were 7 bases for V and 5 bases for J; bases not matched to a gene: 14. CDR1 is SGDLS, CDR2 YYNGEE, per germline. Here the CDR3 reads CASRPLGDRGKDEQYF. The CDR3 DNA is TGTGCCAGCCGTCCTTTGGGGGACAGGGGGAAAGACGAGCAGTACTTC.

The rearrangement uses TRBV19 and TRBJ2-7; 10 positions match TRBD1. This CDR3 is built from 15 residues. The junction had 12 bases not matched to a gene; V was cut back by 6 bases and J by 7 bases. CDR1 is LNHDA, CDR2 SQIVND, per germline (reference sequence). The CDR3 DNA sequence: TGTGCCAGTAGCCCGGGGACAGGGGAATTCCGAGAGCAGTACTTC. This sequence encodes CASSPGTGEFREQYF.

This clone is large (0.1 to 1%). The chain joins TRBV11-3 to TRBJ1-3; no clear D. This CDR3 spans 15 amino acids. V lost 1 base and J lost 3, with 10 bases in between. The germline CDR1 and CDR2 sequences are SGHNT and YENEEA. CDR3: CASSLGYGYGNTIYF. The DNA of the CDR3 is TGTGCCAGCAGCTTAGGTTACGGGTATGGAAACACCATATATTTT.

Relative to its sample, this clone is medium-sized. V and J are TRBV11-3 and TRBJ2-3; D may be TRBD1 (6 bases). This CDR3 comprises 14 residues. Germline CDR1 is SGHNT and CDR2 is YENEEA. The V and J ends lost 4 bases and 4 bases respectively, with 12 bases between them. DNA for the CDR3: TGTGCCAGCAGCTCCCCACAGGGTCCAGATACGCAGTATTTT. It translates to CASSSPQGPDTQYF.

The rearrangement uses TRBV30 and TRBJ2-1; 7 nucleotides line up with TRBD2. Trimming at V came to 2 bases and at J to 4 bases, leaving 5 bases not matched to a gene. The length of the CDR3 is 14 residues. The germline gives CDR1 GTSNPN, CDR2 SVGIG (reference sequence). CDR3 sequence: CAWSKAGRYNEQFF. DNA of the CDR3: TGTGCCTGGAGTAAAGCGGGAAGGTACAATGAGCAGTTCTTC. Full variable domain (missing parts from reference TRBV30 and TRBJ2-1): SQTIHQWPATLVQPVGSPLSLECTVEGTSNPNLYWYRQAAGRGLQLLFYSVGIGQISSEVPQNLSASRPQDRQFILSSKKLLLSDSGFYLCAWSKAGRYNEQFFGPGTRLTVL.

The chain links TRBV19 to TRBJ2-6; 8 bases align to TRBD1. The CDR3 runs to 17 residues. The J segment lost 0 bases and the V segment lost 5 bases, leaving 6 bases of the junction unmatched. Looked up from germline, CDR1 is LNHDA and CDR2 is SQIVND (reference sequence). The CDR3 DNA is TGTGCCAGTAGTCCTGGGACAGGACGCTCTGGGGCCAACGTCCTGACTTTC. Its protein is CASSPGTGRSGANVLTF.

This clone was recorded a few times. This sequence joins TRBV30 and TRBJ2-6; D may be TRBD1 (6 bases). Germline V CDR1 and CDR2: GTSNPN, SVGIG (reference sequence). This CDR3 is built from 14 residues. With 5 bases removed from V and 4 bases from J, the gap between germline ends came to 12 bases. CDR3 residues: CAWCTGHGANVLTF. CDR3 coding DNA: TGTGCCTGGTGTACAGGGCACGGGGCCAACGTCCTGACTTTC.

This clone is judged large (0.1 to 1%). The chain joins TRBV9 to TRBJ2-1; TRBD1 matches at 9 bases. CDR1 SGDLS and CDR2 YYNGEE come from the germline V gene. The CDR3 has 17 residues. The V gene end was trimmed by 1 base and the J gene end by 1 base; junction bases not matched to a gene: 6. The CDR3, as DNA: TGTGCCAGCAGCGTACCGGGACAGGGCCCTTCCTACAATGAGCAGTTCTTC. It codes for CASSVPGQGPSYNEQFF. Combining the CDR3 with reference TRBV9 and TRBJ2-1 gives the whole variable domain DSGVTQTPKHLITATGQRVTLRCSPRSGDLSVYWYQQSLDQGLQFLIQYYNGEERAKGNILERFSAQQFPDLHSELNLSSLELGDSALYFCASSVPGQGPSYNEQFFGPGTRLTVL.

This chain joins TRBV19 and TRBJ2-5, with D tentatively TRBD2 (5 bases). Trimming shortened V by 5 bases and J by 5 bases, and 15 bases separated the two germline ends. The CDR3 has 14 residues. Germline values: CDR1 LNHDA, CDR2 SQIVND (reference sequence). The CDR3 DNA follows: TGTGCCAGTAGTCCTGACACCCGCGGGGAGACCCAGTACTTC. It yields the protein CASSPDTRGETQYF.

This clone is medium-sized within its sample. In DNA, the CDR3 is TGTGCCAGCAGCCCCATTAAAGCGCACAATGAGCAGTTCTTC. Residues: CASSPIKAHNEQFF. The V and J genes are TRBV11-3 and TRBJ2-1; D unclear. Trimming took off 5 bases at V and 5 bases at J, with 13 bases between the two ends. Germline lookup yields CDR1 SGHNT and CDR2 YENEEA. The CDR3 spans 14 residues.

The rearrangement joins TRBV5-1 to TRBJ2-3; the D gene is possibly TRBD1 (6 bases). From germline, CDR1 is SGHRS and CDR2 YFSETQ. The CDR3 spans 14 residues. V was shortened by 0 bases and J by 3 bases, with 8 bases between the two germline ends. The CDR3 loop reads CASSLVGATDTQYF. In nucleotides, the CDR3 is TGCGCCAGCAGCTTGGTGGGGGCGACAGATACGCAGTATTTT.

The chain uses TRBV12-5 and TRBJ2-5; D gene unclear. V lost 6 bases, J lost 5 bases, and 10 bases lay in between. The V gene's germline CDR1 is LGHNT and CDR2 FRNRAP. This CDR3 comprises 12 residues. This CDR3 reads CASGRVGETQYF. The CDR3 DNA sequence: TGTGCTAGTGGCCGGGTCGGGGAGACCCAGTACTTC.

The CDR3: CASSEYTGTNEKLFF. The CDR3 DNA reads TGTGCCAGCAGTGAATATACAGGAACTAATGAAAAACTGTTTTTT. The V gene is TRBV25-1, the J gene TRBJ1-4; weak D call: TRBD1 (5 bases). V shed 0 bases and J shed 1 base, with 6 bases lying between them. CDR3 length equals 15 residues. Germline V gene data show CDR1 as MGHDK and CDR2 as SYGVNS.

This rearrangement joins TRBV23-1 to TRBJ2-3, with a weak D call TRBD1 (6 bases). TRBV23-1 is recorded as an ORF, its role being uncertain. The CDR3 consists of 14 residues. Trimming left V 6 bases short and J 4 bases short, with 14 bases between. This CDR3 is CASSDEDSADTQYF. CDR3 nucleotide sequence: TGCGCCAGCAGCGACGAGGACAGCGCAGATACGCAGTATTTT.

This clone is medium-sized (0.01 to 0.1%). The gene calls are TRBV6-8 and TRBJ1-5; maybe TRBD1 (5 bases). The CDR3 has 15 residues. V was clipped by 6 bases and J by 3 bases, with 15 bases between them. Looked up from germline, CDR1 is MNHGY and CDR2 is SAAAGT. The CDR3 coding sequence is TGTGCCAGCAGCAAAGAATGGGGGACCAATCAGCCCCAGCATTTT. Encoded protein: CASSKEWGTNQPQHF.

Sample share makes this clone large. The chain combines TRBV6-8 with TRBJ2-7, with 9 bases identical to TRBD2. After removal of 6 bases from V and 2 bases from J, the junction contained 8 bases not matched to a gene. CDR3 length: 15 amino acids. Germline V gene sequence: CDR1 MNHGY, CDR2 SAAAGT. CDR3 sequence: CASSHGLARTYEQYF. CDR3 nucleotides: TGTGCCAGCAGCCATGGACTAGCGCGAACCTACGAGCAGTACTTC.

The chain joins TRBV19 to TRBJ1-1; TRBD1 matches 8 bases. V lost 1 base and J lost 10; bases outside the gene matches: 8. The germline gives CDR1 LNHDA, CDR2 SQIVND (reference sequence). CDR3 size: 14 residues. The CDR3 loop reads CASSIAGGPSGAFF. The CDR3 DNA reads as TGTGCCAGTAGTATAGCAGGGGGCCCTTCGGGAGCTTTCTTT. The full variable domain, its missing parts supplied by reference TRBV19 and TRBJ1-1, is DGGITQSPKYLFRKEGQNVTLSCEQNLNHDAMYWYRQDPGQGLRLIYYSQIVNDFQKGDIAEGYSVSREKKESFPLTVTSAQKNPTAFYLCASSIAGGPSGAFFGQGTRLTVV.

The J gene is TRBJ2-1, the V gene TRBV6-8, with D perhaps matching TRBD1 (6 bases). The CDR3 length is 13 residues. From germline, CDR1 is MNHGY and CDR2 SAAAGT. V was cut by 4 bases and J by 9 bases, with 13 bases left in between. The CDR3 sequence is CASSSGARFEQFF. The CDR3 DNA sequence: TGTGCCAGCAGTTCAGGGGCGCGGTTTGAGCAGTTCTTC.

In this sample, this clone is medium-sized. V and J are TRBV11-3 and TRBJ2-7; 8 positions agree with TRBD1. This CDR3 spans 15 amino acids. Trimming took 1 base from V and 4 from J; bases not matched to a gene: 6. In germline, CDR1 is SGHNT, CDR2 YENEEA. CDR3 in DNA: TGTGCCAGCAGCTTAGGGGGGACAGGAGAATACGAGCAGTACTTC. The encoded protein is CASSLGGTGEYEQYF.

This clone is judged large. The J gene is TRBJ2-1, the V gene TRBV6-8; 11 nucleotides agree with TRBD2. CDR3 length equals 15 residues. J gave up 7 bases and V 2 bases, and 4 bases lay outside the gene matches. Germline values: CDR1 MNHGY, CDR2 SAAAGT. CDR3 DNA: TGTGCCAGCAGTTACCCAACTAGCGGGGGTAATGAGCAGTTCTTC. Encoded protein: CASSYPTSGGNEQFF.